The table lists the clone carrying this T cell receptor (beta chain) with many counts. What it binds is unknown. Clinical symptoms, serum thyroxine and TRAb, thyroid ultrasound and orbital computed tomography were used for the diagnoses. What was amplified from RNA transcripts were TCR beta CDR3 regions. Researchers ran a first-round RT-PCR on the TCR CDR3 using the HTBI primer set. TCRdb passed the multiplex PCR reads through MiXCR, listing each CDR3 protein once. The repertoire has about 460,000 distinct CDR3 sequences, 20% to 25% of them found once; the top ten carry 45% to 50%. This sample was included in a study of T cells in Graves' hyperthyroidism and ophthalmopathy. Study outcomes and limitations: Ophthalmopathy stood apart from stable hyperthyroidism in a 13 V-J model.

V lost 4 bases, J lost 2 bases, and 16 bases lay in between. Per germline, CDR1 SGDLS and CDR2 YYNGEE. The CDR3 spans 15 residues. The source is a woman in her 70s with Graves' ophthalmopathy. Sequenced material: blood. The chain carries TRBV9 and TRBJ2-7, with D perhaps TRBD1 or TRBD2 (5 bases each). DNA of the CDR3: TGTGCCAGCAGCCAGCTACCGGGACGGGCCTACGAGCAGTACTTC. Its protein product is CASSQLPGRAYEQYF.